This TCR beta chain is drawn from a study of shared clonotypes between healthy human individuals. Profiled with immunoSEQ multiplex PCR; TCRdb holds only in-frame clones, not every one. The data contain 650,000 to 700,000 clones, 90% of them singletons. Sequencing input: memory CD8+ T cells from PBMCs. Subset indicated: CD45RO+ cells pooled with CCR7-negative TemRA cells. This TCR derives from a man between 18 and 29 years old in good health. Some clones in this sample may be carry-over from other donors' samples.

CDR3 in DNA: TGTGCCAGCAGTCGGGAGACAGGAGCGGGGAACACTGAAGCTTTCTTT. It is translated as CASSRETGAGNTEAFF. This chain connects TRBV27 to TRBJ1-1, with a tentative D call TRBD1 (6 bases). Trimming cost V 5 bases and J 1 base, with 17 bases left between them. The CDR3 has 16 residues. The germline V gene has CDR1 MNHEY and CDR2 SMNVEV (reference sequence).